The T cell receptor beta chain described here comes from a study of PD-1 blockade in classical Hodgkin lymphoma. Indicated time point: cycle 4 day 1 (C4D1), after 5 to 7 weeks of nivolumab. The patients all showed relapse after autologous stem cell transplantation, while their brentuximab vedotin exposure varied. Thawed PBMCs underwent magnetic negative selection to yield purified CD4+ T cells. The germline gives CDR1 MRHNA, CDR2 SNTAGT. V was clipped by 6 bases and J by 0 bases, with 11 bases between them. The CDR3 runs 14 residues. Profiled with immunoSEQ multiplex PCR; TCRdb holds only in-frame clones, not every one. The sample comprises 34,000 or so clones, about 90% of which are singletons, and around 0.3% rests with the top ten.

This rearrangement joins TRBV6-4 to TRBJ1-1; TRBD1 might be the D (5 bases). The sequencing used CD4+ T cells from blood, collected before the fourth cycle of nivolumab. The sequence came from a human donor with classical Hodgkin lymphoma. The CDR3 region is CASSRDGLNTEAFF. CDR3 DNA: TGTGCCAGCAGCCGGGACGGCTTGAACACTGAAGCTTTCTTT.